Following are 5 T cell receptor beta chains from one sample sequenced in a study of regulatory T cells in long-lasting Graves disease. Researchers made TCR beta libraries by using iRepertoire HTBI primers and running Arm-PCR on CDR3 regions. Each CDR3 protein gets one entry after TCRdb re-called the multiplex PCR reads with MiXCR. The sample shows 400,000 to 500,000 distinct CDR3 sequences, around 15% of them seen only once. Time point denoted: newly diagnosed GD, antithyroid drugs for less than 3 months. Making the TCR library involved RNA that had been extracted from PBMCs. This sample also appeared in a second study, on T cells in Graves' hyperthyroidism and ophthalmopathy.

The sample was peripheral blood mononuclear cells (PBMCs), taken at new diagnosis, from a patient treated with antithyroid drugs. The source of these receptors is a young woman with Graves disease.

The sample holds many counts of this clonotype. The chain is built from TRBV20-1 and TRBJ2-1, with 7 bases identical to TRBD2. Germline V gene sequence: CDR1 DFQATT, CDR2 SNEGSKA (reference sequence). This CDR3 is built from 14 residues. V lost 6 bases and J lost 3; bases outside the gene matches: 8. CDR3 nucleotide sequence: TGCAGTGCCCAGAGGGCTAGCGGCTACAATGAGCAGTTCTTC. Protein: CSAQRASGYNEQFF.

This clonotype was detected ten times or more. CDR3 nucleotide sequence: TGTGCCAGCAGGCCAACAGGCGCGTACCATACGCAGTATTTT. Protein sequence: CASRPTGAYHTQYF. The chain carries TRBV3-1 and TRBJ2-3; maybe TRBD1 (5 bases). The germline V gene encodes CDR1 LGHDT and CDR2 YNNKEL (reference sequence). The CDR3 has 14 amino acids. V was pared by 6 bases and J by 7 bases, with 17 bases between.

The chain uses TRBV19 and TRBJ1-1; D not certain. Trimming took off 1 base at V and 0 bases at J, with 6 bases between the two ends. Germline V CDR1 and CDR2: LNHDA, SQIVND (reference sequence). This CDR3 is built from 14 residues. The CDR3 DNA is TGTGCCAGTAGTATAGTGAGTCTGAACACTGAAGCTTTCTTT. Translating gives CASSIVSLNTEAFF.

The chain couples TRBV9 to TRBJ2-2, with TRBD1 identical over 9 bases. The J segment lost 3 bases and the V segment lost 0 bases, leaving 6 bases of the junction unmatched. Germline lookup yields CDR1 SGDLS and CDR2 YYNGEE. The CDR3 has 17 residues. CDR3 nucleotide sequence: TGTGCCAGCAGCGTAGTTAGTGGGACAGGGTACACCGGGGAGCTGTTTTTT. Translation: CASSVVSGTGYTGELFF.

The chain has TRBV20-1 and TRBJ2-6; 7 bases line up with TRBD1. Losses at the gene ends were 2 bases for V and 0 bases for J; bases not matched to a gene: 10. This CDR3 is built from 18 residues. Germline CDR1 is DFQATT and CDR2 is SNEGSKA (reference sequence). Here the CDR3 reads CSARPYDRASSGANVLTF. The CDR3 nucleotides are TGCAGTGCTAGACCGTACGACAGGGCGAGCTCTGGGGCCAACGTCCTGACTTTC.